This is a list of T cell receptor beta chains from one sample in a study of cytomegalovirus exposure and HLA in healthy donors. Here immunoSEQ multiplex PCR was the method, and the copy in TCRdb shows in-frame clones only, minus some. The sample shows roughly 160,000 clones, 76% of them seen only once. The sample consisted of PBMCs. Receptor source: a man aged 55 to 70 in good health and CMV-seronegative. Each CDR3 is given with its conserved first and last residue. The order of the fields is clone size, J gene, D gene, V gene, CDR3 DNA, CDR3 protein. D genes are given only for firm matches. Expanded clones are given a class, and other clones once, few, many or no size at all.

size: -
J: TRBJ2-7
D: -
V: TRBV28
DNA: TGTGCCAGCAGTTTCCCAGCTAGCCCGTACGAGCAGTACTTC
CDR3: CASSFPASPYEQYF

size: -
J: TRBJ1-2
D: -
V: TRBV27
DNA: TGTGCCAGCAGTGCAAGGGGGGGTGATGGCTACACCTTC
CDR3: CASSARGGDGYTF

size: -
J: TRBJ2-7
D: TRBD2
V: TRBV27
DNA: TGTGCCAGCAGTTTAAGCGGGAGGTACTACGAGCAGTACTTC
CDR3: CASSLSGRYYEQYF

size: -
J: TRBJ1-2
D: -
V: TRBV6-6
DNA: TGTGCCAGCAGTCCGGACAGCTATGGCTACACCTTC
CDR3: CASSPDSYGYTF

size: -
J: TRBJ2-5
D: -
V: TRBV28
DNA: TGTGCCAGCAGTAGGGGAGGGGGGCAGGGAGAAGAGACCCAGTACTTC
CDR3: CASSRGGGQGEETQYF

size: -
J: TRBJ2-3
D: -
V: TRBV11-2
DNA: TGTGCCAGCAGCTTCAGTACAGATACGCAGTATTTT
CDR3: CASSFSTDTQYF

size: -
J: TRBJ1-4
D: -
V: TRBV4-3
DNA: TGCGCCAGCAGCCAAGGGGATCCAGGGGCGAGGAATGAAAAACTGTTTTTT
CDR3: CASSQGDPGARNEKLFF

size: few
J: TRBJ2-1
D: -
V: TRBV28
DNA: TGTGCCAGCAGTTTATCGACAGGGAGGTACAATGAGCAGTTCTTC
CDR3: CASSLSTGRYNEQFF

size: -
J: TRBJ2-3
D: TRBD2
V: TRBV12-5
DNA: TGTGCTAGTGGTCCTAGCGGGGGGCTCGATACGCAGTATTTT
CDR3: CASGPSGGLDTQYF

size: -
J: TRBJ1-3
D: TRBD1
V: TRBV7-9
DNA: TGTGCCAGCAGCTCGCGACAGGGCGCTGGAAACACCATATATTTT
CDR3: CASSSRQGAGNTIYF

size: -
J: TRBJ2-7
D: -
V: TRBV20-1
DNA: TGCAGTGCTAGGGAGACCTACGAGCAGTACTTC
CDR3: CSARETYEQYF

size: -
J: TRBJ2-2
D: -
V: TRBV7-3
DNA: TGTGCCAGCGTACAGCAAGCGAACACCGGGGAGCTGTTTTTT
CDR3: CASVQQANTGELFF

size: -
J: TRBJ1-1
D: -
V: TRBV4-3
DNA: TGCGCCAGCAGCCAAGGGGGAGAGGCTTTCTTT
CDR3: CASSQGGEAFF

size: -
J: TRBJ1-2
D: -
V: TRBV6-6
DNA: TGTGCCAGCAGTTACCGACGGGGTTCCAACTATGGCTACACCTTC
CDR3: CASSYRRGSNYGYTF